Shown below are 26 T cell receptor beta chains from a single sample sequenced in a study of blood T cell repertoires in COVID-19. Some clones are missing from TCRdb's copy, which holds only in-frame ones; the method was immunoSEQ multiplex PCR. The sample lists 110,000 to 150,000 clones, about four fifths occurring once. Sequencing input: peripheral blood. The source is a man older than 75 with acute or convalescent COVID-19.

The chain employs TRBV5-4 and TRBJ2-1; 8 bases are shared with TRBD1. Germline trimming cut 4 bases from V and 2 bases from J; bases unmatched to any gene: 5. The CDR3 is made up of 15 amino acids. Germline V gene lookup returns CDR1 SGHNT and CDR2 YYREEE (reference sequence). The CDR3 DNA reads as TGTGCCAGCAGCGCGGACAGGGCAACCTACAATGAGCAGTTCTTC. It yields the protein CASSADRATYNEQFF.

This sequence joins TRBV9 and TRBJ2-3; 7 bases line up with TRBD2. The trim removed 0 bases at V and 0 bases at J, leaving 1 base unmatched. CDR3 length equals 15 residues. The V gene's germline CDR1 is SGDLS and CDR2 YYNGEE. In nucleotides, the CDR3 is TGTGCCAGCAGCGTAGTTAGCGGGAGCACAGATACGCAGTATTTT. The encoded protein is CASSVVSGSTDTQYF.

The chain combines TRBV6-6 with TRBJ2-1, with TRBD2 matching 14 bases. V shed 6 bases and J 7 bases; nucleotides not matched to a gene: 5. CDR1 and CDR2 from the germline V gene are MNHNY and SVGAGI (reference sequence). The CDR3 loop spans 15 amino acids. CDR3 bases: TGTGCCAGCAGCCCCAGACTAGCGGGGGGGAATGAGCAGTTCTTC. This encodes CASSPRLAGGNEQFF.

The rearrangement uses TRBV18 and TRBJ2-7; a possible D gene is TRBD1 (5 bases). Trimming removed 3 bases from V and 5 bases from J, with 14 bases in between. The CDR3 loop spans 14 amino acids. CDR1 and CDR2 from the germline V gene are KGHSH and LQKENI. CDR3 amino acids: CASSPAQGPHEQYF. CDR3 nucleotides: TGTGCCAGCTCACCTGCCCAGGGTCCCCACGAGCAGTACTTC. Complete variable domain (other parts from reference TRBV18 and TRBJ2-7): NAGVMQNPRHLVRRRGQEARLRCSPMKGHSHVYWYRQLPEEGLKFMVYLQKENIIDESGMPKERFSAEFPKEGPSILRIQQVVRGDSAAYFCASSPAQGPHEQYFGPGTRLTVT.

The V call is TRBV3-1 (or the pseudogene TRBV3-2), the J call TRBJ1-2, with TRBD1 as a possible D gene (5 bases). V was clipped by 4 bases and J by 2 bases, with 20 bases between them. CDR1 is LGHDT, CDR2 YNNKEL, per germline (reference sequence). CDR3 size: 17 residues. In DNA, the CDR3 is TGTGCCAGCAGCCGGGACTTAAACAGCGTAAAAAACTATGGCTACACCTTC. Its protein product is CASSRDLNSVKNYGYTF.

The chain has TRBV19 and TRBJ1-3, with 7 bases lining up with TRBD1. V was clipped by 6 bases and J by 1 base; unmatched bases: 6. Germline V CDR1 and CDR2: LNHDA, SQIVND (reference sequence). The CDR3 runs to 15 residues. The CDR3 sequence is CASSYTGESGNTIYF. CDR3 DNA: TGTGCCAGTAGCTACACAGGGGAATCTGGAAACACCATATATTTT.

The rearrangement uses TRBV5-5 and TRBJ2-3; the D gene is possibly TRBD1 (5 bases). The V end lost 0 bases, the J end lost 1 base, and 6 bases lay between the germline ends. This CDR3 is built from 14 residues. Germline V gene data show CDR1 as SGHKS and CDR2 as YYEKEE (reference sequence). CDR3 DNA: TGTGCCAGCAGCTTGGAACAGGGCACAGATACGCAGTATTTT. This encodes CASSLEQGTDTQYF. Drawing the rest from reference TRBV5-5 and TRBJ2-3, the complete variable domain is DAGVTQSPTHLIKTRGQQVTLRCSPISGHKSVSWYQQVLGQGPQFIFQYYEKEERGRGNFPDRFSARQFPNYSSELNVNALLLGDSALYLCASSLEQGTDTQYFGPGTRLTVL.

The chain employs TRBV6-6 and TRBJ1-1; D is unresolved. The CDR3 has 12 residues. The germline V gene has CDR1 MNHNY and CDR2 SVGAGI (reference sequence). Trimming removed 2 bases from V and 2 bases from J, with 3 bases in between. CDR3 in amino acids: CASSYRNTEAFF. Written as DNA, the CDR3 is TGTGCCAGCAGTTACCGTAACACTGAAGCTTTCTTT.

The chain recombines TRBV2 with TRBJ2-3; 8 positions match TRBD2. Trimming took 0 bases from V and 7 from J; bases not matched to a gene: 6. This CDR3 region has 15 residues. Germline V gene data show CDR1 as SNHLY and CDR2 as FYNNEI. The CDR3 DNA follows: TGTGCCAGCAGTGAAGCGCTTCGGGGGGGGCATACGCAGTATTTT. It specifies CASSEALRGGHTQYF.

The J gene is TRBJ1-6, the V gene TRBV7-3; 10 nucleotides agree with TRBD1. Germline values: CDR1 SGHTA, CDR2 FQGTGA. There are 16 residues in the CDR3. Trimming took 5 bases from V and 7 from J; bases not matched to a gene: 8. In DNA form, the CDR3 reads TGTGCCAGCAGCCTTCACCCGGGACAGGGGAATTCACCCCTCCACTTT. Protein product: CASSLHPGQGNSPLHF.

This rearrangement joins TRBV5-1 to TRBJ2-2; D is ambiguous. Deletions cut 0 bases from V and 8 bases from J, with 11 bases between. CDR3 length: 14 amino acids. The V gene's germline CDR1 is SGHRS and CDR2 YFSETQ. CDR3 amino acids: CASSLAESRGELFF. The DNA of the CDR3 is TGCGCCAGCAGCTTGGCCGAATCACGGGGGGAGCTGTTTTTT.

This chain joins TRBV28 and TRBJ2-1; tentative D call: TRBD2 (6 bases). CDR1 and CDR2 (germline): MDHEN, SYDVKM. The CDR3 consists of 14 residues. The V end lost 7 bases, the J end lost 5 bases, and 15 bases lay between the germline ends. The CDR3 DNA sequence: TGTGCCAGCACGGTGGGGGGATTGCACAATGAGCAGTTCTTC. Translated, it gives CASTVGGLHNEQFF.

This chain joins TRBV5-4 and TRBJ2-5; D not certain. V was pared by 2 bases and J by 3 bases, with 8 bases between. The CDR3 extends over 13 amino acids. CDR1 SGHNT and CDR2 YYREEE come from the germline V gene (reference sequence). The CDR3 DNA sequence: TGTGCCAGCAGCTTTCAACTGGAAGAGACCCAGTACTTC. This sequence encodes CASSFQLEETQYF.

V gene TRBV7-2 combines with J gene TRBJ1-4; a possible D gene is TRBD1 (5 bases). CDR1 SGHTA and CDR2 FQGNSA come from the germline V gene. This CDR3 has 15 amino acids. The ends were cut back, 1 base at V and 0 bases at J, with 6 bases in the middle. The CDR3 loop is CASSLEGSTNEKLFF. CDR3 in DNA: TGTGCCAGCAGCTTAGAGGGGTCAACTAATGAAAAACTGTTTTTT.

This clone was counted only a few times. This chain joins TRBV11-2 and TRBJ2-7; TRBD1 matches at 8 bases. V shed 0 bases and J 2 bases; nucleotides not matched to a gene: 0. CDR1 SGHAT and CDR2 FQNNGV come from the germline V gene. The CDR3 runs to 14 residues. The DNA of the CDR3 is TGTGCCAGCAGCTTAGAACAGGGGGCCTACGAGCAGTACTTC. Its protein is CASSLEQGAYEQYF. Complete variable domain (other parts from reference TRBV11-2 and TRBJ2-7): EAGVAQSPRYKIIEKRQSVAFWCNPISGHATLYWYQQILGQGPKLLIQFQNNGVVDDSQLPKDRFSAERLKGVDSTLKIQPAKLEDSAVYLCASSLEQGAYEQYFGPGTRLTVT.

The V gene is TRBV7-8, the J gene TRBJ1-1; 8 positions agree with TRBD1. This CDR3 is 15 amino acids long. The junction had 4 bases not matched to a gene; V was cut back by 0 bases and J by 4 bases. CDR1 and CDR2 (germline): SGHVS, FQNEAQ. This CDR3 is CASSLATGGFTEAFF. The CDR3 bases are TGTGCCAGCAGCTTAGCAACAGGGGGTTTCACTGAAGCTTTCTTT.

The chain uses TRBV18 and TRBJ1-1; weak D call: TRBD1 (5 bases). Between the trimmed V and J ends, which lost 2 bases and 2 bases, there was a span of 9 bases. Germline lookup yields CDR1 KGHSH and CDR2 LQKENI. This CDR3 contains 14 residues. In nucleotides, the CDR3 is TGTGCCAGCTCACCAGGCGGGGCAAACACTGAAGCTTTCTTT. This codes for CASSPGGANTEAFF.

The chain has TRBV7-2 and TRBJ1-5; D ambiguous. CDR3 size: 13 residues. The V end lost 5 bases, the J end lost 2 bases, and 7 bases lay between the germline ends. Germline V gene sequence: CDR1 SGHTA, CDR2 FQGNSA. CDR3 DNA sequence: TGTGCCAGCAGCGTGCCAGGCAATCAGCCCCAGCATTTT. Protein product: CASSVPGNQPQHF.

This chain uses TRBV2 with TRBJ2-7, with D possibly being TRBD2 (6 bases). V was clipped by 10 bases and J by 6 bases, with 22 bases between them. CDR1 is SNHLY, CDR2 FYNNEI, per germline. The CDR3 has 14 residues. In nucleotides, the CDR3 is TGTGCCACCGAGAGTGGTTGGGCCGGGGGCGAGCAGTACTTC. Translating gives CATESGWAGGEQYF.

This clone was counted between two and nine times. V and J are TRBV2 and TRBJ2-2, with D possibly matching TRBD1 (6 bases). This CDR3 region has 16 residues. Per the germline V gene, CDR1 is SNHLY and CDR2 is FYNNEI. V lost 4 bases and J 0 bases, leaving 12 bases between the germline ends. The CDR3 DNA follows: TGTGCCAGCAGTGCCCGGGACACCGCGAACACCGGGGAGCTGTTTTTT. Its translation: CASSARDTANTGELFF.

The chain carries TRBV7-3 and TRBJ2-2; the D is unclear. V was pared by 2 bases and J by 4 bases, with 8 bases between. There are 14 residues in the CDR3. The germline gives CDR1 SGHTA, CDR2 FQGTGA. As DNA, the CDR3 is TGTGCCAGCAGCTTATATATTCCCACCGGGGAGCTGTTTTTT. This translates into CASSLYIPTGELFF.

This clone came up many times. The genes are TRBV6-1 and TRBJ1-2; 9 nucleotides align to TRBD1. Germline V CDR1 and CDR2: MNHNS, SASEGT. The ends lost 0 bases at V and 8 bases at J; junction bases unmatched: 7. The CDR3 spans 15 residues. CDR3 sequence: CASSEAWDRERGYTF. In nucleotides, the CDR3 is TGTGCCAGCAGTGAAGCTTGGGACAGGGAGAGGGGCTACACCTTC.

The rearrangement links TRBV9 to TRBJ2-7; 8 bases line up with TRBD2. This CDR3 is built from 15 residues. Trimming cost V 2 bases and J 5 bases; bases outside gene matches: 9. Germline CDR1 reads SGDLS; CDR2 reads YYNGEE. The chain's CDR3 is CASSVMAGGFDEQYF. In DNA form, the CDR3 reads TGTGCCAGCAGCGTCATGGCGGGGGGCTTTGACGAGCAGTACTTC.

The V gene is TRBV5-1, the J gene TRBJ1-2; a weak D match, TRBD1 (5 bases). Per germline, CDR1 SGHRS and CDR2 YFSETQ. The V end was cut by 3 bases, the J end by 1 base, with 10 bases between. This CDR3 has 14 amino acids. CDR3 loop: CASSSMQGNYGYTF. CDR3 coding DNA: TGCGCCAGCAGCTCCATGCAGGGTAACTATGGCTACACCTTC.

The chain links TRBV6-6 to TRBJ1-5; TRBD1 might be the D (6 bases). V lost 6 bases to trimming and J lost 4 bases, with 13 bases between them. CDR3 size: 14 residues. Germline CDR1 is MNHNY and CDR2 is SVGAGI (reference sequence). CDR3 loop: CASRPGHRNQPQHF. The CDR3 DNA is TGTGCCAGCAGGCCGGGACATCGTAATCAGCCCCAGCATTTT.

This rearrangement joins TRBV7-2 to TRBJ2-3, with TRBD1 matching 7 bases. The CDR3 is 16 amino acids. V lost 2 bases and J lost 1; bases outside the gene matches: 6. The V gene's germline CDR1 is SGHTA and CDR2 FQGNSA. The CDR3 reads CASSLQGGPGTDTQYF. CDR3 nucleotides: TGTGCCAGCAGCTTACAAGGGGGCCCGGGCACAGATACGCAGTATTTT.